Listed below are T cell receptor beta chains from one sample, sequenced in a study of control samples from healthy donors and cancer patients. Repertoires were generated with immunoSEQ multiplex PCR, while TCRdb's copy carries only in-frame clones and drops some. The data contain about 75,000 clones, more than 75% of them singletons. The sequencing input was blood. Every receptor here comes from a man in his fifties in good health. Both conserved end residues are part of each CDR3. Fields, in order: V gene, CDR3 length, clone size, J gene, D gene, CDR3 protein, CDR3 DNA. D genes are given only for firm matches. Only part of the rows carry a size: once, few, many, or a class if the clone is expanded.

v_call: TRBV5-1
cdr3_length: 16
clone_size: -
j_call: TRBJ2-1
d_call: TRBD2
cdr3_aa: CASSLLGLAGGSEQFF
cdr3_nt: TGCGCCAGCAGCTTGTTGGGACTAGCGGGAGGAAGTGAGCAGTTCTTC

v_call: TRBV7-8
cdr3_length: 15
clone_size: -
j_call: TRBJ1-1
d_call: TRBD1
cdr3_aa: CASSWARDSGTEAFF
cdr3_nt: TGTGCCAGCAGCTGGGCCCGGGACAGTGGCACTGAAGCTTTCTTT

v_call: TRBV7-2
cdr3_length: 14
clone_size: -
j_call: TRBJ2-7
d_call: -
cdr3_aa: CASNRDTSSYEQYF
cdr3_nt: TGTGCCAGCAATCGGGACACGAGCTCCTACGAGCAGTACTTC

v_call: TRBV28
cdr3_length: 13
clone_size: -
j_call: TRBJ1-1
d_call: -
cdr3_aa: CASTPPLSFEAFF
cdr3_nt: TGTGCCAGCACTCCCCCATTATCCTTTGAAGCTTTCTTT

v_call: TRBV28
cdr3_length: 13
clone_size: -
j_call: TRBJ2-7
d_call: -
cdr3_aa: CASYSPGVDEQYF
cdr3_nt: TGTGCCAGCTACTCACCTGGGGTTGACGAGCAGTACTTC

v_call: TRBV7-2
cdr3_length: 13
clone_size: -
j_call: TRBJ1-1
d_call: TRBD1
cdr3_aa: CASSIDRGTEAFF
cdr3_nt: TGTGCCAGCAGCATAGACAGGGGCACTGAAGCTTTCTTT

v_call: TRBV5-1
cdr3_length: 15
clone_size: -
j_call: TRBJ1-1
d_call: TRBD1
cdr3_aa: CASSFEQGMNTEAFF
cdr3_nt: TGCGCCAGCAGCTTCGAACAGGGGATGAACACTGAAGCTTTCTTT

v_call: TRBV6-6
cdr3_length: 15
clone_size: once
j_call: TRBJ2-7
d_call: -
cdr3_aa: CASSYSASAGNEQYF
cdr3_nt: TGTGCCAGCAGTTACTCCGCTAGCGCAGGGAACGAGCAGTACTTC

v_call: TRBV27
cdr3_length: 14
clone_size: once
j_call: TRBJ1-1
d_call: -
cdr3_aa: CASSLWAANTEAFF
cdr3_nt: TGTGCCAGCAGTTTATGGGCGGCGAACACTGAAGCTTTCTTT

v_call: TRBV19
cdr3_length: 14
clone_size: -
j_call: TRBJ1-2
d_call: TRBD1
cdr3_aa: CASCYGGGEYGYTF
cdr3_nt: TGTGCCAGTTGTTACGGAGGGGGCGAGTATGGCTACACCTTC

v_call: TRBV14
cdr3_length: 16
clone_size: many
j_call: TRBJ2-7
d_call: TRBD2
cdr3_aa: CASSRGGLAGVDEQYF
cdr3_nt: TGTGCCAGCAGCCGGGGGGGCCTAGCGGGAGTGGACGAGCAGTACTTC

v_call: TRBV9
cdr3_length: 13
clone_size: -
j_call: TRBJ2-1
d_call: -
cdr3_aa: CASSPRLGNEQFF
cdr3_nt: TGTGCCAGCAGCCCTCGTCTCGGCAATGAGCAGTTCTTC

v_call: TRBV30
cdr3_length: 14
clone_size: -
j_call: TRBJ1-4
d_call: TRBD1
cdr3_aa: CAWSAFQGGGKLFF
cdr3_nt: TGTGCCTGGAGTGCTTTTCAGGGGGGAGGAAAACTGTTTTTT

v_call: TRBV30
cdr3_length: 13
clone_size: -
j_call: TRBJ1-2
d_call: -
cdr3_aa: CAWSVEANYGYTF
cdr3_nt: TGTGCCTGGAGTGTAGAGGCAAACTATGGCTACACCTTC

v_call: TRBV6-2/TRBV6-3
cdr3_length: 14
clone_size: -
j_call: TRBJ2-2
d_call: TRBD1
cdr3_aa: CASSLGQTTGELFF
cdr3_nt: TGTGCCAGCAGCTTGGGACAGACCACCGGGGAGCTGTTTTTT

v_call: TRBV5-6
cdr3_length: 13
clone_size: -
j_call: TRBJ1-2
d_call: TRBD1
cdr3_aa: CASSSRGLGGYTF
cdr3_nt: TGTGCCAGCAGCTCCAGGGGGCTGGGTGGCTACACCTTC

v_call: TRBV4-1
cdr3_length: 14
clone_size: -
j_call: TRBJ2-7
d_call: TRBD1
cdr3_aa: CASSTTGQGYEQYF
cdr3_nt: TGCGCCAGCAGCACAACGGGACAGGGTTACGAGCAGTACTTC

v_call: TRBV4-1
cdr3_length: 13
clone_size: once
j_call: TRBJ1-1
d_call: -
cdr3_aa: CASSQNRVTEAFF
cdr3_nt: TGCGCCAGCAGCCAAAACAGGGTTACTGAAGCTTTCTTT

v_call: TRBV5-1
cdr3_length: 15
clone_size: -
j_call: TRBJ2-7
d_call: TRBD1
cdr3_aa: CASSRLTTGTYEQYF
cdr3_nt: TGCGCCAGCAGCCGACTAACGACAGGGACCTACGAGCAGTACTTC

v_call: TRBV19
cdr3_length: 14
clone_size: few
j_call: TRBJ1-5
d_call: -
cdr3_aa: CASSIMTGGQPQHF
cdr3_nt: TGTGCCAGTAGTATCATGACAGGAGGGCAGCCCCAGCATTTT

v_call: TRBV7-2
cdr3_length: 14
clone_size: -
j_call: TRBJ2-7
d_call: -
cdr3_aa: CASSLLQGPYEQYF
cdr3_nt: TGTGCCAGCTCCTTACTTCAGGGGCCCTACGAGCAGTACTTC

v_call: TRBV19
cdr3_length: 15
clone_size: -
j_call: TRBJ1-5
d_call: -
cdr3_aa: CASSEQGGGNQPQHF
cdr3_nt: TGTGCCAGTAGCGAGCAGGGCGGAGGAAATCAGCCCCAGCATTTT

v_call: TRBV7-9
cdr3_length: 17
clone_size: -
j_call: TRBJ1-4
d_call: -
cdr3_aa: CASSDGLGGGRSEKLFF
cdr3_nt: TGTGCCAGCAGCGATGGATTAGGCGGGGGCCGGAGTGAAAAACTGTTTTTT

v_call: TRBV7-2
cdr3_length: 14
clone_size: -
j_call: TRBJ1-2
d_call: -
cdr3_aa: CASTLSGGRYGYTF
cdr3_nt: TGTGCCAGCACTTTATCCGGGGGCCGCTATGGCTACACCTTC

v_call: TRBV10-3
cdr3_length: 16
clone_size: -
j_call: TRBJ1-2
d_call: TRBD1
cdr3_aa: CAISAGQGAMSYGYTF
cdr3_nt: TGTGCCATCAGTGCCGGACAGGGGGCAATGTCCTATGGCTACACCTTC

v_call: TRBV19
cdr3_length: 14
clone_size: -
j_call: TRBJ2-5
d_call: TRBD1
cdr3_aa: CASSMTGGQETQYF
cdr3_nt: TGTGCCAGTAGCATGACAGGGGGGCAAGAGACCCAGTACTTC

v_call: TRBV7-9
cdr3_length: 13
clone_size: few
j_call: TRBJ1-2
d_call: -
cdr3_aa: CASSPAGPYGYTF
cdr3_nt: TGTGCCAGCAGCCCCGCAGGGCCTTATGGCTACACCTTC